These 27 T cell receptor beta chains share one sample of origin, sequenced in a study of cytomegalovirus exposure and HLA in healthy donors. Amplification used 60 Vbeta primers and 13 Jbeta primers. Sequencing was performed with immunoSEQ multiplex PCR; in TCRdb, only in-frame clones are kept and a portion is missing. The sample has fewer than 130,000 clones, about 59% seen once. Sequencing used PBMCs. These receptors all come from a man aged 30 to 39 in good health and CMV-seropositive.

This clone came up a few times. J is TRBJ2-5 and V is TRBV2, with 11 nucleotides matching TRBD2. Per the germline V gene, CDR1 is SNHLY and CDR2 is FYNNEI. Losses at the gene ends were 6 bases for V and 4 bases for J; bases not matched to a gene: 10. CDR3 length equals 16 residues. CDR3 region: CASRKGSGGALETQYF. The CDR3 DNA is TGTGCCAGCAGGAAGGGTAGCGGGGGGGCATTAGAGACCCAGTACTTC.

The chain combines TRBV5-1 with TRBJ2-2; the D gene is possibly TRBD1 (5 bases). V dropped 5 bases and J dropped 1 base, with 9 bases sitting between them. From germline, CDR1 is SGHRS and CDR2 YFSETQ. CDR3 length equals 14 residues. The CDR3 protein is CASRGAMNTGELFF. The CDR3 region has the DNA TGCGCCAGCAGAGGGGCAATGAACACCGGGGAGCTGTTTTTT.

The V call is TRBV16, the J call TRBJ1-2, with D unclear. Trimming removed 4 bases from V and 7 bases from J, with 13 bases in between. Looked up from germline, CDR1 is KGHSY and CDR2 is FQNENV. The CDR3 has 13 amino acids. The CDR3 region has the DNA TGTGCCAGCAGCCGTGAAGCTGAGGTTGGCTACACCTTC. Translating it yields CASSREAEVGYTF.

V usage is TRBV2 and J usage is TRBJ2-3; the match to TRBD2 covers 12 bases. This CDR3 has 17 amino acids. V was clipped by 0 bases and J by 8 bases; unmatched bases: 9. CDR1 is SNHLY and CDR2 is FYNNEI in the germline V gene. CDR3 DNA sequence: TGTGCCAGCAGTGAAGCGTTGACTAGCGGGGGCTGGGGTACGCAGTATTTT. This gives the protein CASSEALTSGGWGTQYF.

A few counts support this clone. The V and J genes are TRBV7-9 and TRBJ2-3, with a tentative D call TRBD1 (7 bases). V was pared by 5 bases and J by 2 bases, with 14 bases between. Germline V lookup: CDR1 SEHNR, CDR2 FQNEAQ (reference sequence). There are 15 residues in the CDR3. As DNA, the CDR3 is TGTGCCAGCAGCCCTCAGGGGGGATTCACAGATACGCAGTATTTT. Its protein is CASSPQGGFTDTQYF.

The CDR3, as DNA: TGCGCCAGCAGCTTGGTAGAACAACGGGGTGGTGTGCAGTACTTC. This gives the protein CASSLVEQRGGVQYF. The J gene is TRBJ2-7, the V gene TRBV5-1, with D maybe TRBD2 (5 bases). Germline-derived CDR1 and CDR2 are SGHRS and YFSETQ. V was shortened by 0 bases and J by 9 bases, with 19 bases between the two germline ends. CDR3 length equals 15 residues.

This clone was counted a single time. The chain recombines TRBV10-3 with TRBJ1-5; the D is unclear. The germline V and J ends were trimmed by 0 bases and 7 bases, with 7 bases remaining between them. Germline V CDR1 and CDR2: ENHRY, SYGVKD. The CDR3 extends over 13 amino acids. CDR3 in amino acids: CAISESTGQPQHF. CDR3 nucleotide sequence: TGTGCCATCAGTGAGTCAACCGGGCAGCCCCAGCATTTT.

The chain links TRBV4-1 to TRBJ2-5, with 7 nucleotides matching TRBD1. The J call could be wrong; TRBJ2-7 is a better fit for the DNA end. Germline values: CDR1 MGHRA, CDR2 YSYEKL. The length of the CDR3 is 15 residues. CDR3 nucleotide sequence: TGCGCCAGCAGCCAGAGCCCGGGACAGTCCTACGAGCAGTACTTC. It specifies CASSQSPGQSYEQYF.

The rearrangement joins TRBV19 to TRBJ1-4; TRBD1 is a possible D gene (5 bases). This CDR3 contains 14 residues. Germline V gives CDR1 LNHDA, CDR2 SQIVND (reference sequence). With 6 bases removed from V and 4 bases from J, the gap between germline ends came to 12 bases. The CDR3 DNA follows: TGTGCCAGTAGATGGCGGCAGGGTAATGAAAAACTGTTTTTT. Translating it yields CASRWRQGNEKLFF.

The rearrangement links TRBV28 to TRBJ1-5; D gene ambiguous. Between the trimmed V and J ends, which lost 7 bases and 1 base, there was a span of 8 bases. This CDR3 is built from 13 residues. Per the germline V gene, CDR1 is MDHEN and CDR2 is SYDVKM. CDR3 amino acids: CASMLTSNQPQHF. CDR3 nucleotides: TGTGCCAGCATGCTGACAAGCAATCAGCCCCAGCATTTT.

V gene TRBV5-5 combines with J gene TRBJ1-2; 7 bases line up with TRBD1. Germline CDR1 reads SGHKS; CDR2 reads YYEKEE (reference sequence). Trimming at V came to 4 bases and at J to 1 base, leaving 7 bases not matched to a gene. The CDR3 extends over 15 amino acids. The CDR3 is CASSLSGDSNYGYTF. The CDR3 bases are TGTGCCAGCAGCCTTTCTGGGGACAGTAACTATGGCTACACCTTC.

The rearrangement joins TRBV4-2 to TRBJ1-6; 10 nucleotides agree with TRBD1. The V gene's germline CDR1 is LGHNA and CDR2 YNFKEQ. The CDR3 sequence is 17 residues long. Unmatched junction bases numbered 7, after V lost 0 bases and J lost 8 bases. The CDR3 loop is CASSQDTGGTGDSPLHF. CDR3 nucleotides: TGTGCCAGCAGCCAAGATACAGGAGGGACAGGGGATTCACCCCTCCACTTT.

The chain is built from TRBV15 and TRBJ2-6; 7 bases are a match to TRBD1. The CDR3 is made up of 18 amino acids. Germline CDR1 LNHNV, CDR2 YYDKDF (reference sequence). J lost 0 bases, V lost 2 bases, and 7 bases had no gene match. CDR3 sequence (DNA): TGTGCCACCAGCAGATTACCGGGACAGAGCTCTGGGGCCAACGTCCTGACTTTC. Translating gives CATSRLPGQSSGANVLTF. Full variable domain (missing parts from reference TRBV15 and TRBJ2-6): DAMVIQNPRYQVTQFGKPVTLSCSQTLNHNVMYWYQQKSSQAPKLLFHYYDKDFNNEADTPDNFQSRRPNTSFCFLDIRSPGLGDTAMYLCATSRLPGQSSGANVLTFGAGSRLTVL.

The chain employs TRBV5-4 and TRBJ1-2; 10 bases align to TRBD1. From germline, CDR1 is SGHNT and CDR2 YYREEE (reference sequence). This CDR3 is built from 15 residues. With 4 bases clipped from V and 2 bases from J, the junction kept 5 bases outside the gene matches. The CDR3, as DNA: TGTGCCAGCAGCCCCCGGACAGGGGGGAACTATGGCTACACCTTC. Protein: CASSPRTGGNYGYTF.

V is TRBV2 and J is TRBJ1-1; a weak D match, TRBD1 (5 bases). The CDR3 is made up of 15 amino acids. In germline, CDR1 is SNHLY, CDR2 FYNNEI. Trimming pared 4 bases from V and 4 bases from J, leaving 16 bases between. Here the CDR3 reads CASSGLAGRGTEAFF. CDR3 sequence (DNA): TGTGCCAGCAGTGGGTTGGCGGGGAGGGGCACTGAAGCTTTCTTT.

V gene TRBV6-1 combines with J gene TRBJ2-3; no clear D gene. Germline V lookup: CDR1 MNHNS, CDR2 SASEGT. Deletions cut 1 base from V and 4 bases from J, with 12 bases between. CDR3 length: 15 residues. The CDR3 coding sequence is TGTGCCAGCAGTGAAGTGTTCTCGAGAGCAGATACGCAGTATTTT. Translation gives CASSEVFSRADTQYF.

This clone has more than one count but fewer than ten. The chain combines TRBV6-5 with TRBJ1-3; D unresolved. The CDR3 has 11 residues. The germline V gene encodes CDR1 MNHEY and CDR2 SVGAGI. The ends were cut back, 4 bases at V and 10 bases at J, with 8 bases in the middle. For the CDR3, the DNA is TGTGCCAGCAGTTTGGGCAGTACCATATATTTT. Its translation: CASSLGSTIYF.

This clone was detected a few times. The chain recombines TRBV2 with TRBJ1-5, with TRBD1 matching over 9 bases. With V trimmed by 7 bases and J by 7 bases, 8 bases remained unmatched. CDR1 SNHLY and CDR2 FYNNEI come from the germline V gene. The CDR3 totals 14 residues. For the CDR3, the DNA is TGTGCCAGCATCCCGGGACAGGGCCAGCAGCCCCAGCATTTT. It yields the protein CASIPGQGQQPQHF.

The chain uses TRBV4-1 and TRBJ2-5; tentatively, D is TRBD2 (5 bases). The CDR3 loop spans 13 amino acids. Germline V CDR1 and CDR2: MGHRA, YSYEKL. V was cut by 2 bases and J by 5 bases, with 9 bases left in between. CDR3: CASSQWQRETQYF. The CDR3 coding sequence is TGCGCCAGCAGCCAATGGCAGCGGGAGACCCAGTACTTC.

V and J are TRBV7-6 and TRBJ1-1; D possibly corresponds to TRBD1 (6 bases). Germline V gene sequence: CDR1 SGHVS, CDR2 FNYEAQ. The CDR3 is 16 residues long. Trimming took 5 bases from V and 1 from J, leaving 17 bases between them. CDR3 coding DNA: TGTGCCAGCAGCCCAGGGGTCCGGACGTCGAACACTGAAGCTTTCTTT. Translation gives CASSPGVRTSNTEAFF. The full variable domain, with the rest looked up from reference TRBV7-6 and TRBJ1-1, is GAGVSQSPRYKVTKRGQDVALRCDPISGHVSLYWYRQALGQGPEFLTYFNYEAQQDKSGLPNDRFSAERPEGSISTLTIQRTEQRDSAMYRCASSPGVRTSNTEAFFGQGTRLTVV.

This chain joins TRBV15 and TRBJ2-7; 9 nucleotides align to TRBD1. Germline V gives CDR1 LNHNV, CDR2 YYDKDF (reference sequence). There are 15 residues in the CDR3. V was clipped by 2 bases and J by 5 bases; unmatched bases: 7. CDR3 DNA: TGTGCCACCAGCAGATCCCGGGACAGGGTCGACGAGCAGTACTTC. Protein: CATSRSRDRVDEQYF. The full variable domain, its missing parts supplied by reference TRBV15 and TRBJ2-7, is DAMVIQNPRYQVTQFGKPVTLSCSQTLNHNVMYWYQQKSSQAPKLLFHYYDKDFNNEADTPDNFQSRRPNTSFCFLDIRSPGLGDTAMYLCATSRSRDRVDEQYFGPGTRLTVT.

V usage is TRBV4-1 and J usage is TRBJ2-7, with D possibly matching TRBD1 (5 bases). V was clipped by 0 bases and J by 5 bases, with 8 bases between them. Germline V CDR1 and CDR2: MGHRA, YSYEKL. This CDR3 comprises 13 residues. CDR3 bases: TGCGCCAGCAGCCAAGACCTAGGGGACGAGCAGTACTTC. Translating gives CASSQDLGDEQYF.

The chain joins TRBV10-2 to TRBJ1-4; 8 nucleotides agree with TRBD1. With 6 bases clipped from V and 8 bases from J, the junction kept 11 bases outside the gene matches. The CDR3 is 15 amino acids. CDR1 and CDR2 (germline): WSHSY, SAAADI. CDR3 nucleotides: TGCGCCAGCAGCCGAACGGGGACAGGAGAAGAAAAACTGTTTTTT. Translated: CASSRTGTGEEKLFF.

The V gene is TRBV7-2, the J gene TRBJ1-3; a possible D gene is TRBD1 (6 bases). V lost 1 base and J 6 bases, leaving 22 bases between the germline ends. CDR1 SGHTA and CDR2 FQGNSA come from the germline V gene. This CDR3 is 18 amino acids long. CDR3 region: CASSLVARGGANENTIYF. CDR3 bases: TGTGCCAGCAGCTTAGTCGCGCGGGGGGGCGCCAATGAAAACACCATATATTTT.

A word on this clone: Distinct nucleotide sequences in the sample also encode this CDR3. The rearrangement joins TRBV7-2 to TRBJ2-5, with D unresolved. The CDR3 spans 12 residues. V was pared by 8 bases and J by 5 bases, with 12 bases between. The germline V gene has CDR1 SGHTA and CDR2 FQGNSA. Written as DNA, the CDR3 is TGTGCCAGCTCCAGTTTGAGGGAGACCCAGTACTTC. Protein product: CASSSLRETQYF.

The chain employs TRBV5-4 and TRBJ1-3; TRBD1 aligns across 8 bases. The CDR3 loop spans 16 amino acids. V shed 0 bases and J 3 bases; nucleotides not matched to a gene: 5. The germline V gene encodes CDR1 SGHNT and CDR2 YYREEE (reference sequence). The DNA for the CDR3 is TGTGCCAGCAGCTTGGGACAGGGGAGGGATGGAAACACCATATATTTT. As protein: CASSLGQGRDGNTIYF.

This clone was seen only a few times. The chain is built from TRBV5-6 and TRBJ2-2; D is undetermined. The germline CDR1 and CDR2 sequences are SGHDT and YYEEEE. Trimming pared 4 bases from V and 7 bases from J, leaving 5 bases between. This CDR3 comprises 11 residues. This CDR3 reads CASSLLGELFF. For the CDR3, the DNA is TGTGCCAGCAGCCTCCTCGGGGAGCTGTTTTTT. Using reference TRBV5-6 and TRBJ2-2 for the parts outside the CDR3, the full variable domain is DAGVTQSPTHLIKTRGQQVTLRCSPKSGHDTVSWYQQALGQGPQFIFQYYEEEERQRGNFPDRFSGHQFPNYSSELNVNALLLGDSALYLCASSLLGELFFGEGSRLTVL.